This T cell receptor (beta chain) was identified in a study of breast tumors, draining lymph nodes, adjacent tissues. Study-wide results and caveats: Data only fit, rather than demonstrated, lymph node origin of most tumor T cells. Compared with basal-like, luminal-like tumors shared significantly more repertoire with nontumor tissue. Compared with lymph nodes, tumors were less diverse; compared with nontumor tissue, more. The data were judged consistent with most tumor T cells coming from lymph node and expanding in tumor.

The sample holds many counts of this clonotype. The antigen is undetermined. Looked up from germline, CDR1 is MGHRA and CDR2 is YSYEKL. V was clipped by 5 bases and J by 0 bases; unmatched bases: 7. The CDR3 sequence is 18 residues long. Breast cancer patients provided tissue from their axillary draining lymph nodes. TCRdb analysed the multiplex PCR reads with MiXCR anew, one entry per CDR3 protein. Of some 170,000 distinct CDR3 sequences listed, around a third are singletons. The sequence came from a female donor with breast cancer. Some clones in this sample may be carry-over from other donors' samples. The material sequenced was axillary lymph node tissue. The chain uses TRBV4-1 and TRBJ2-1; 13 bases match TRBD2. The CDR3 loop reads CASSERTSGRVSYNEQFF. The CDR3 DNA reads as TGCGCCAGCAGCGAAAGGACTAGCGGGAGAGTCTCCTACAATGAGCAGTTCTTC.